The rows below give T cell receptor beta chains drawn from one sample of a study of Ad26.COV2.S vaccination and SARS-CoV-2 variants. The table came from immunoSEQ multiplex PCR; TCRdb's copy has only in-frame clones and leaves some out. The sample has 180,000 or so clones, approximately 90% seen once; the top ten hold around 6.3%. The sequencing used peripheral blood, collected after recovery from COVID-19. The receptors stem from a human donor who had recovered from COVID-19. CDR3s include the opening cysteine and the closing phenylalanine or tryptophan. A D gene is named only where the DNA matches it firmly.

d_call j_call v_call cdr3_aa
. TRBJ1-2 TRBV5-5 CASTSVSNYGYTF
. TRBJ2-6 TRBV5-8 CASSLREISGANVLTF
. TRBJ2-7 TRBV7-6 CASSSGKVGAYEQYF
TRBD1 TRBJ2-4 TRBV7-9 CASSARQGAKAKNIQYF
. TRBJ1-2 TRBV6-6 CASSPVNYGYTF
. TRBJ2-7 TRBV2 CASSESGLVRGAYEQYF
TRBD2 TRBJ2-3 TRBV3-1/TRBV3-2 CASSQNLGLADNQIPTDTQYF
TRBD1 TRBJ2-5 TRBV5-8 CASSETGEQETQYF
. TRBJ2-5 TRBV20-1 CSASRRNQETQYF
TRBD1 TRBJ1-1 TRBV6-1 CASSVYPQGAHTEAFF
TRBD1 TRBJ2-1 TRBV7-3 CASSLHFRTGGDEQFF
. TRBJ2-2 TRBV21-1 CASSPRDRGCTGELFF
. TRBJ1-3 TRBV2 CASDTPFLSGNTIYF
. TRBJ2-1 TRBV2 CASTGLAFYNEQFF
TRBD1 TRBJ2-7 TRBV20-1 CSASRQGGVYEQYF
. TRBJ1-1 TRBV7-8 CASSLALEAVTEAFF
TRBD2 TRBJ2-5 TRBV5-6 CASSWRLAGVQETQYF
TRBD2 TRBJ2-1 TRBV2 CASSGLAGFGTYNEQFF
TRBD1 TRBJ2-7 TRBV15 CATSRVPQTGGYEQYF
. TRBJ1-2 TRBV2 CASTEGPLVYGYTF
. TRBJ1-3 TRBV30 CALYSGSPSGNTIYF
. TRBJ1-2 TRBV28 CASAAPGLNYGYTF
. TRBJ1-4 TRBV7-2 CASSRRGTTNEKLFF
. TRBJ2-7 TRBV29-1 CSALGGEQYF
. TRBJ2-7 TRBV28 CASSLNSYEQYF
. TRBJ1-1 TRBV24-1 CATSDLPELNTEAFF
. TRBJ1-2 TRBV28 CASSLLGPGANYGYTF
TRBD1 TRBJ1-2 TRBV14 CASSPPGQESRVAGYTF
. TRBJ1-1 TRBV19 CASKSWDNTEAFF
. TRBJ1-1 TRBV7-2 CASSSGSGTEAFF
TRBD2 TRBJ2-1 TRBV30 CAWKPGLAGYFEQFF
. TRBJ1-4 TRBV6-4 CASNARPPSREKLFF
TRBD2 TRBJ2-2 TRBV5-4 CASSLASSGFTGELFF
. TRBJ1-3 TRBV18 CASSPKDSGNTIYF
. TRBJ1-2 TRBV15 CATSRDRVFSYGYTF